Each of the 22 T cell receptor beta chains below was sequenced from the same sample in a study of blood T cell repertoires in COVID-19. Profiling relied on immunoSEQ multiplex PCR, and the TCRdb table lists in-frame clones only, not all of them. The data hold a few hundred thousand clones, with roughly 90% observed a single time. The sequencing sample was made of PBMCs or T cells enriched from blood (not recorded which). The receptors were gathered from a woman between 40 and 50 years old who had recovered from COVID-19.

This chain links TRBV5-6 with TRBJ2-3, with D perhaps matching TRBD2 (5 bases). Trimming removed 6 bases from V and 7 bases from J, with 18 bases in between. Germline CDR1 is SGHDT and CDR2 is YYEEEE. This CDR3 is built from 14 residues. In DNA, the CDR3 is TGTGCCAGCAAGCTCCGGGGTCAACTAAATACGCAGTATTTT. Amino acids: CASKLRGQLNTQYF.

V is TRBV25-1 and J is TRBJ1-2, with TRBD1 matching 9 bases. There are 16 residues in the CDR3. J gave up 7 bases and V 5 bases, and 14 bases lay outside the gene matches. The germline V gene has CDR1 MGHDK and CDR2 SYGVNS. This CDR3 is CASSPRDRALYSGYTF. CDR3 DNA sequence: TGTGCCAGCAGTCCGCGGGACAGGGCATTGTACTCTGGCTACACCTTC.

J is TRBJ1-3 and V is TRBV14; D is ambiguous. The CDR3 has 16 amino acids. V was pared by 1 base and J by 0 bases, with 10 bases between. Germline values: CDR1 SGHDN, CDR2 FVKESK. The CDR3 region has the DNA TGTGCCAGCAGCCAAGCCGGGGTTTTCTCTGGAAACACCATATATTTT. Translating gives CASSQAGVFSGNTIYF.

This chain uses TRBV18 with TRBJ1-2; 8 bases line up with TRBD1. The CDR3 loop spans 15 amino acids. The germline CDR1 and CDR2 sequences are KGHSH and LQKENI. The trim removed 3 bases at V and 4 bases at J, leaving 7 bases unmatched. Written as DNA, the CDR3 is TGTGCCAGCTCACCGAGCTCTGACAGGGGCTATGGCTACACCTTC. Its protein is CASSPSSDRGYGYTF.

The chain couples TRBV7-9 to TRBJ2-7, with TRBD2 matching over 11 bases. Germline-derived CDR1 and CDR2 are SEHNR and FQNEAQ (reference sequence). This CDR3 spans 18 amino acids. J was trimmed by 2 bases and V by 5 bases; bases with no gene match: 14. The CDR3 loop reads CASSPTGTSGGSPYEQYF. The CDR3 DNA is TGTGCCAGCAGCCCGACCGGGACTAGCGGTGGATCCCCCTACGAGCAGTACTTC.

This clone came up a few times. The chain is built from TRBV4-1 and TRBJ2-1, with 14 bases matching TRBD2. The CDR3 runs 22 residues. J lost 1 base, V lost 2 bases, and 16 bases had no gene match. CDR1 is MGHRA, CDR2 YSYEKL, per germline. The DNA of the CDR3 is TGCGCCAGCAGCCAAAGGGCTAAGCGTGGGACTAGCGGGAGAACATCCTACAATGAGCAGTTCTTC. Residues: CASSQRAKRGTSGRTSYNEQFF.

The CDR3 is CASSPPRGSYNEQFF. CDR3 nucleotides: TGTGCCAGCAGCCCCCCTAGGGGCTCCTACAATGAGCAGTTCTTC. The chain employs TRBV3-1 (or the pseudogene TRBV3-2) and TRBJ2-1, with D maybe TRBD1 (5 bases). Trimming cost V 4 bases and J 0 bases, with 10 bases left between them. The germline V gene encodes CDR1 LGHDT and CDR2 YNNKEL (reference sequence). The length of the CDR3 is 15 residues.

This chain uses TRBV19 with TRBJ1-1, with D possibly being TRBD1 (5 bases). The V gene lost 10 bases and the J gene lost 3 bases, with 12 bases spanning the gap. The CDR3 is 12 amino acids. CDR1 and CDR2 (germline): LNHDA, SQIVND (reference sequence). The chain's CDR3 is CATFGGDTEAFF. Written as DNA, the CDR3 is TGTGCCACCTTCGGGGGGGACACTGAAGCTTTCTTT.

This chain connects TRBV28 to TRBJ1-2; 8 bases fit TRBD1. Germline CDR1 is MDHEN and CDR2 is SYDVKM. The CDR3 has 12 amino acids. Trimming cost V 8 bases and J 4 bases; bases outside gene matches: 3. The CDR3 DNA follows: TGTGCCAGCGGAGACAGGGGCTATGGCTACACCTTC. Amino acids: CASGDRGYGYTF.

This chain connects TRBV19 to TRBJ1-5, with D possibly matching TRBD1 (5 bases). Germline V gene sequence: CDR1 LNHDA, CDR2 SQIVND (reference sequence). Trimming took off 5 bases at V and 0 bases at J, with 8 bases between the two ends. This CDR3 comprises 14 residues. For the CDR3, the DNA is TGTGCCAGTAGTTGGGACTCTAGCAATCAGCCCCAGCATTTT. The encoded protein is CASSWDSSNQPQHF.

J is TRBJ2-1 and V is TRBV7-2; tentative D call: TRBD2 (5 bases). The CDR3 contains 12 residues. CDR1 is SGHTA, CDR2 FQGNSA, per germline. Trimming cost V 6 bases and J 7 bases, with 10 bases left between them. The CDR3 bases are TGTGCCAGCAGTAGGACGGGGAATGAGCAGTTCTTC. This sequence encodes CASSRTGNEQFF.

V usage is TRBV19 and J usage is TRBJ1-1, with D uncertain. V dropped 3 bases and J dropped 3 bases, with 11 bases sitting between them. The CDR3 extends over 14 amino acids. CDR1 is LNHDA and CDR2 is SQIVND in the germline V gene (reference sequence). The CDR3 loop is CASSMNSRHTEAFF. The CDR3 nucleotides are TGTGCCAGTAGTATGAACAGTAGACACACTGAAGCTTTCTTT.

This clone was seen just once. This rearrangement joins TRBV4-1 to TRBJ1-2; 8 bases line up with TRBD1. The CDR3 is 15 residues long. The V gene end was trimmed by 1 base and the J gene end by 3 bases; junction bases not matched to a gene: 4. Germline V lookup: CDR1 MGHRA, CDR2 YSYEKL. CDR3 loop: CASSQVGQGDYGYTF. The CDR3 nucleotides are TGCGCCAGCAGCCAAGTTGGACAGGGAGACTATGGCTACACCTTC.

As regards this clone: Other DNA sequences of this sample code for an identical CDR3. The chain links TRBV5-1 to TRBJ1-1, with D tentatively TRBD1 (5 bases). V dropped 5 bases and J dropped 2 bases, with 10 bases sitting between them. The CDR3 is 13 amino acids. The germline CDR1 and CDR2 sequences are SGHRS and YFSETQ. The CDR3 DNA reads TGCGCCAGCAGTCTCCAGGGTAACACTGAAGCTTTCTTT. This translates into CASSLQGNTEAFF.

The CDR3 sequence: CASNTGPNSGNTIYF. DNA of the CDR3: TGTGCCAGCAATACAGGGCCAAACTCTGGAAACACCATATATTTT. The chain employs TRBV3-1 (or the pseudogene TRBV3-2) and TRBJ1-3; D may be TRBD1 (6 bases). The V end was cut by 7 bases, the J end by 0 bases, with 13 bases between. The CDR3 totals 15 residues. Germline V CDR1 and CDR2: LGHDT, YNNKEL (reference sequence).

This sequence joins TRBV18 and TRBJ2-3, with D perhaps matching TRBD1 (6 bases). With 1 base removed from V and 4 bases from J, the gap between germline ends came to 9 bases. Germline CDR1 and CDR2: KGHSH and LQKENI. The CDR3 contains 14 residues. The CDR3 region has the DNA TGTGCCAGCTCACCACGCAGGGGTCCAGATACGCAGTATTTT. It is translated as CASSPRRGPDTQYF.

This rearrangement joins TRBV10-3 to TRBJ1-5; maybe TRBD1 (6 bases). CDR1 is ENHRY, CDR2 SYGVKD, per germline. The CDR3 length is 16 residues. The germline V and J ends were trimmed by 0 bases and 3 bases, with 12 bases remaining between them. CDR3 protein: CAISESSTGYNQPQHF. The CDR3 DNA sequence: TGTGCCATCAGTGAGTCGTCGACAGGCTACAATCAGCCCCAGCATTTT.

This clone was seen just once. CDR3 residues: CASSTDGTANTGELFF. The CDR3 DNA reads TGTGCCAGCAGTACGGACGGGACAGCGAACACCGGGGAGCTGTTTTTT. The rearrangement joins TRBV28 to TRBJ2-2, with 7 bases identical to TRBD1. Germline CDR1 is MDHEN and CDR2 is SYDVKM. V gave up 5 bases and J gave up 0 bases; unmatched junction bases: 6. CDR3 length: 16 amino acids.

V usage is TRBV27 and J usage is TRBJ2-7, with a possible D match to TRBD2 (5 bases). Germline lookup yields CDR1 MNHEY and CDR2 SMNVEV (reference sequence). The CDR3 runs 14 residues. V shed 6 bases and J shed 3 bases, with 15 bases lying between them. The CDR3 coding sequence is TGTGCCAGCAGCTGGACTTTGGGCAGCTACGAGCAGTACTTC. Translation gives CASSWTLGSYEQYF.

This clone was recorded once. The chain carries TRBV5-6 and TRBJ1-6, with D unresolved. V gave up 6 bases and J gave up 4 bases, with 5 bases separating them. Germline-derived CDR1 and CDR2 are SGHDT and YYEEEE. The CDR3 is 12 residues long. The CDR3 here is CASTKYNSPLHF. CDR3 DNA: TGTGCCAGCACTAAATATAATTCACCCCTCCACTTT. The full variable domain, with the rest looked up from reference TRBV5-6 and TRBJ1-6, is DAGVTQSPTHLIKTRGQQVTLRCSPKSGHDTVSWYQQALGQGPQFIFQYYEEEERQRGNFPDRFSGHQFPNYSSELNVNALLLGDSALYLCASTKYNSPLHFGNGTRLTVT.

The chain joins TRBV2 to TRBJ1-1; 10 nucleotides agree with TRBD1. Germline V gene sequence: CDR1 SNHLY, CDR2 FYNNEI. The CDR3 loop spans 12 amino acids. Trimming at V came to 0 bases and at J to 11 bases, leaving 0 bases not matched to a gene. This CDR3 is CASSEAGQGAFF. CDR3 nucleotides: TGTGCCAGCAGTGAAGCGGGACAGGGGGCTTTCTTT.

The chain carries TRBV9 and TRBJ2-3; the match to TRBD1 covers 8 bases. The J segment lost 1 base and the V segment lost 3 bases, leaving 4 bases of the junction unmatched. CDR1 is SGDLS, CDR2 YYNGEE, per germline. This CDR3 has 15 amino acids. CDR3 protein: CASSGGQGRTDTQYF. The CDR3 bases are TGTGCCAGCAGCGGAGGACAGGGCCGCACAGATACGCAGTATTTT.